Listed here is a single T cell receptor beta chain. Its antigen is undetermined. No neoadjuvant therapy was given to the selected pancreatic ductal adenocarcinoma patients before their surgery. The data were taken from a study of T cells in pancreatic ductal adenocarcinoma. The study, taken as a whole, reports: Tumor and blood clonality did not differ significantly, about 0.11 versus 0.078.

Trimming shortened V by 7 bases and J by 4 bases, and 20 bases separated the two germline ends. Looked up from germline, CDR1 is LNHDA and CDR2 is SQIVND (reference sequence). The CDR3 covers 16 residues. TCRdb keeps only in-frame clones here, not all; method: immunoSEQ multiplex PCR. The data show approximately 18,000 clones, roughly 90% seen once. The rearrangement joins TRBV19 to TRBJ2-1, with TRBD2 as a possible D gene (5 bases). Specimen: PBMCs. This TCR came from a human donor with pancreatic ductal adenocarcinoma. CDR3 in DNA: TGTGCCAGTACACCCCGAGGAAGCGGTATGTACAATGAGCAGTTCTTC. Translating gives CASTPRGSGMYNEQFF.